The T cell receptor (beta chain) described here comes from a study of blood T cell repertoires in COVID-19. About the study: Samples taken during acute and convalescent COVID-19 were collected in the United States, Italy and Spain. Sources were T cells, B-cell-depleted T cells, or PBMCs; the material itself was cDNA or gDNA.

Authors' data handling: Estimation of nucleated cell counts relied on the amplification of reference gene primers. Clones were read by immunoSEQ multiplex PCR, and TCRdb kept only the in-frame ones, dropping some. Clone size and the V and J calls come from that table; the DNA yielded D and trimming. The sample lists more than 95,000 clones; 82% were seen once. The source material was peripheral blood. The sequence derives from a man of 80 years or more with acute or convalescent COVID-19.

CDR3 amino acids: CASSFFIGSYNEQFF. As DNA, the CDR3 is TGCGCCAGCAGCTTCTTTATCGGGAGCTACAATGAGCAGTTCTTC. The chain couples TRBV5-1 to TRBJ2-1; tentative D call: TRBD2 (6 bases). The CDR3 contains 15 residues. Trimming stripped 2 bases from V and 3 bases from J, with 12 bases between. Germline lookup yields CDR1 SGHRS and CDR2 YFSETQ.